Each of the 25 T cell receptor beta chains below was sequenced from the same sample in a study of early T cells in non-severe SARS-CoV-2 infection (dated by TCRdb to 2020 to 2022). Libraries came from 5' RACE. The sequencer listed for this sample is NextSeq 500. TCRdb reprocessing: public reads trimmed at Q25 with fastp, clones called with MiXCR, in-frame beta chains kept. Duplicate CDR3 protein sequences are folded into a single record with the most common DNA and genes. Here the sample has about 81,000 distinct CDR3 sequences; about 6% occur a single time. Roughly 8.4% of the sample lies in the top ten. Source material: whole blood. The receptors stem from an adult who was a healthcare worker with PCR-confirmed SARS-CoV-2 infection or an uninfected control (not recorded which).

This clonotype was recorded at least ten times. V gene TRBV10-1 combines with J gene TRBJ2-4; 14 bases match TRBD2. V trimming: 3 bases; J trimming: 9 bases; junction bases outside the gene matches: 10. Germline V lookup: CDR1 WNHNN, CDR2 SYGVQD (reference sequence). There are 17 residues in the CDR3. The CDR3 here is CASSDPGLAGGIGIQYF. DNA of the CDR3: TGCGCCAGCAGTGACCCCGGACTAGCGGGAGGAATAGGCATTCAGTACTTC.

This clonotype has a count of ten or more. This chain joins TRBV5-1 and TRBJ1-2; D is perhaps TRBD1 (5 bases). The V gene's germline CDR1 is SGHRS and CDR2 YFSETQ. The CDR3 totals 15 residues. V shed 4 bases and J shed 1 base, with 14 bases lying between them. CDR3 residues: CASSPDGHGNYGYTF. CDR3 nucleotide sequence: TGCGCCAGCAGCCCGGATGGACATGGTAACTATGGCTACACCTTC.

This clonotype was detected many times. This rearrangement joins TRBV4-2 to TRBJ2-7; 10 bases are a match to TRBD2. Germline CDR1 is LGHNA and CDR2 is YNFKEQ. The CDR3 has 14 amino acids. Trimming took 2 bases from V and 8 from J; bases not matched to a gene: 6. The CDR3 coding sequence is TGTGCCAGCAGCCAAAACGGACTAGCGGCAAAGCAGTACTTC. It encodes CASSQNGLAAKQYF.

This clonotype showed up just a few times. The chain recombines TRBV5-1 with TRBJ2-7; tentatively, D is TRBD1 or TRBD2 (6 bases each). The V gene's germline CDR1 is SGHRS and CDR2 YFSETQ. V lost 8 bases, J lost 2 bases, and 14 bases lay in between. The CDR3 has 13 residues. CDR3 nucleotide sequence: TGCGCCAGTAGGGGGGTGCTGACCTACGAGCAGTACTTC. This codes for CASRGVLTYEQYF.

This clonotype was detected many times. This rearrangement joins TRBV19 to TRBJ2-2; TRBD1 is a possible D gene (6 bases). CDR1 and CDR2 from the germline V gene are LNHDA and SQIVND (reference sequence). Trimming shortened V by 7 bases and J by 0 bases, and 12 bases separated the two germline ends. The CDR3 loop spans 15 amino acids. The CDR3 sequence is CASTAQGSNTGELFF. In DNA form, the CDR3 reads TGTGCCAGTACCGCACAGGGATCGAACACCGGGGAGCTGTTTTTT.

This clonotype was seen a few times. This chain joins TRBV4-2 and TRBJ2-3, with D maybe TRBD1 (6 bases). CDR1 is LGHNA, CDR2 YNFKEQ, per germline. V lost 6 bases, J lost 0 bases, and 10 bases lay in between. The CDR3 totals 14 residues. The CDR3 nucleotides are TGTGCCAGCAGTCGTGGACAGAGCACAGATACGCAGTATTTT. Residues: CASSRGQSTDTQYF.

This chain uses TRBV28 with TRBJ2-5, with 7 bases lining up with TRBD1. J was trimmed by 5 bases and V by 11 bases; bases with no gene match: 11. This CDR3 has 13 residues. Germline V gene data show CDR1 as MDHEN and CDR2 as SYDVKM. CDR3 residues: CACARGFRETQYF. The CDR3, as DNA: TGTGCCTGCGCCAGGGGGTTTCGGGAGACCCAGTACTTC. Full variable domain (remainder filled in from reference TRBV28 and TRBJ2-5): DVKVTQSSRYLVKRTGEKVFLECVQDMDHENMFWYRQDPGLGLRLIYFSYDVKMKEKGDIPEGYSVSREKKERFSLILESASTNQTSMYLCACARGFRETQYFGPGTRLLVL.

This clonotype has a count of ten or more. J is TRBJ2-1 and V is TRBV6-2 or TRBV6-3; D possibly corresponds to TRBD2 (5 bases). Trimming cost V 3 bases and J 5 bases, with 8 bases left between them. The CDR3 is 13 residues long. Germline V CDR1 and CDR2: MNHEY, SVGEGT. The CDR3 coding sequence is TGTGCCAGCAGTTATAGGACTCACAATGAGCAGTTCTTC. It specifies CASSYRTHNEQFF.

The chain has TRBV24-1 and TRBJ2-3; maybe TRBD2 (6 bases). The germline V and J ends were trimmed by 10 bases and 4 bases, with 11 bases remaining between them. This CDR3 comprises 12 residues. Germline V gene data show CDR1 as KGHDR and CDR2 as SFDVKD. The CDR3: CATGGEADTQYF. CDR3 nucleotide sequence: TGTGCCACAGGAGGGGAAGCAGATACGCAGTATTTT.

This clonotype has just a few counts. This chain uses TRBV5-1 with TRBJ2-7; TRBD1 might be the D (5 bases). Trimming cost V 1 base and J 0 bases, with 11 bases left between them. The germline gives CDR1 SGHRS, CDR2 YFSETQ. This CDR3 is 15 amino acids long. CDR3 sequence (DNA): TGCGCCAGCAGCTTGTTGCAGGGAAGCTCCTACGAGCAGTACTTC. Translation gives CASSLLQGSSYEQYF.

This clonotype was found many times. The V call is TRBV6-2 or TRBV6-3, the J call TRBJ1-4; D possibly corresponds to TRBD1 (5 bases). Germline CDR1 is MNHEY and CDR2 is SVGEGT. V was shortened by 5 bases and J by 7 bases, with 14 bases between the two germline ends. The CDR3 totals 14 residues. The CDR3 sequence: CASSTRGIGEKLFF. The CDR3 nucleotides read TGTGCCAGCAGTACGCGGGGGATCGGTGAAAAACTGTTTTTT.

This clonotype was seen a few times. This sequence joins TRBV6-6 and TRBJ1-2; tentatively, D is TRBD1 (5 bases). This CDR3 has 14 residues. Germline V CDR1 and CDR2: MNHNY, SVGAGI (reference sequence). V was cut by 8 bases and J by 2 bases, with 15 bases left in between. In DNA form, the CDR3 reads TGTGCCAGCCGTGGGGACGTACGAAACTATGGCTACACCTTC. Protein product: CASRGDVRNYGYTF.

This clonotype was picked up many times. The chain employs TRBV29-1 and TRBJ2-3, with 9 bases that match TRBD1. CDR1 and CDR2 from the germline V gene are SQVTM and ANQGSEA. V trimming: 6 bases; J trimming: 4 bases; junction bases outside the gene matches: 8. The CDR3 is made up of 14 amino acids. Here the CDR3 DNA reads TGCAGCGTCGGGGACAGGGTTGGGTCAGATACGCAGTATTTT. It specifies CSVGDRVGSDTQYF.

The chain combines TRBV7-9 with TRBJ1-5; D may be TRBD1 (5 bases). Germline loops: CDR1 SEHNR, CDR2 FQNEAQ (reference sequence). V lost 3 bases and J lost 3, with 9 bases in between. This CDR3 contains 14 residues. This CDR3 is CASSFGGDNQPQHF. Written as DNA, the CDR3 is TGTGCCAGCAGCTTTGGAGGGGACAATCAGCCCCAGCATTTT.

In this sample, this clonotype turned up many times. J is TRBJ2-5 and V is TRBV12-3 or TRBV12-4; D call uncertain. V gave up 3 bases and J gave up 5 bases, with 4 bases separating them. The CDR3 has 11 residues. The DNA of the CDR3 is TGTGCCAGCAGTTTCGTGGAGACCCAGTACTTC. Protein product: CASSFVETQYF.

This clonotype appeared many times. The chain recombines TRBV29-1 with TRBJ2-3; D possibly corresponds to TRBD2 (6 bases). Trimming cost V 5 bases and J 4 bases, with 16 bases left between them. This CDR3 contains 14 residues. CDR1 SQVTM and CDR2 ANQGSEA come from the germline V gene. CDR3 in amino acids: CSVLGGSYPDTQYF. DNA of the CDR3: TGCAGCGTTCTGGGAGGTAGTTATCCAGATACGCAGTATTTT.

The sample holds a few counts of this clonotype. This rearrangement joins TRBV5-1 to TRBJ2-3, with D perhaps matching TRBD2 (5 bases). CDR1 SGHRS and CDR2 YFSETQ come from the germline V gene. The V end was cut by 6 bases, the J end by 1 base, with 15 bases between. This CDR3 is 15 amino acids long. Here the CDR3 DNA reads TGCGCCAGCACCCGCGATACTAGGGGCACAGATACGCAGTATTTT. Translation gives CASTRDTRGTDTQYF.

This clonotype was seen many times. The chain employs TRBV3-1 and TRBJ1-1; D is possibly TRBD1 (5 bases). Germline V gives CDR1 LGHDT, CDR2 YNNKEL (reference sequence). This CDR3 region has 10 residues. Trimming stripped 5 bases from V and 11 bases from J, with 9 bases between. As DNA, the CDR3 is TGTGCCAGCAGCGGGGACGGTGCTTTCTTT. Protein product: CASSGDGAFF.

The chain combines TRBV9 with TRBJ1-1, with 7 bases aligning to TRBD1. Germline lookup yields CDR1 SGDLS and CDR2 YYNGEE. The CDR3 sequence is 15 residues long. J lost 6 bases, V lost 4 bases, and 12 bases had no gene match. CDR3 region: CASSPRQGVSAEAFF. CDR3 bases: TGTGCCAGCAGCCCCCGACAGGGAGTGAGCGCTGAAGCTTTCTTT.

The CDR3 here is CASTMGGSGTEAFF. CDR3 sequence (DNA): TGTGCCAGTACCATGGGGGGTAGTGGCACTGAAGCTTTCTTT. This chain links TRBV19 with TRBJ1-1; tentatively, D is TRBD1 (5 bases). The ends were cut back, 7 bases at V and 4 bases at J, with 16 bases in the middle. The germline V gene encodes CDR1 LNHDA and CDR2 SQIVND (reference sequence). CDR3 length equals 14 residues.

There are many counts of this clonotype. Germline is not matched at one junction end, which may reflect a read error. V gene TRBV28 combines with J gene TRBJ2-7, with a possible D match to TRBD1 (6 bases). Germline-derived CDR1 and CDR2 are MDHEN and SYDVKM. The CDR3 has 12 residues. In DNA, the CDR3 is TGTGCCAGCAGGAGAGGAGAGGGGGACCCAGTCTTC. Protein: CASRRGEGDPVF. The full variable domain, in which reference TRBV28 and TRBJ2-7 provide the parts outside the CDR3, is DVKVTQSSRYLVKRTGEKVFLECVQDMDHENMFWYRQDPGLGLRLIYFSYDVKMKEKGDIPEGYSVSREKKERFSLILESASTNQTSMYLCASRRGEGDPVFGPGTRLTVT.

This clonotype was found a few times. This chain connects TRBV2 to TRBJ2-3; D uncertain. CDR3 size: 12 residues. Germline assignment: CDR1 SNHLY and CDR2 FYNNEI. The V and J ends lost 6 bases and 4 bases respectively, with 8 bases between them. DNA for the CDR3: TGTGCCAGCAGGGATGGGGCAGATACGCAGTATTTT. This translates into CASRDGADTQYF. The entire variable domain, with the rest obtained from reference TRBV2 and TRBJ2-3, is as follows: EPEVTQTPSHQVTQMGQEVILRCVPISNHLYFYWYRQILGQKVEFLVSFYNNEISEKSEIFDDQFSVERPDGSNFTLKIRSTKLEDSAMYFCASRDGADTQYFGPGTRLTVL.

This clonotype was seen at least ten times. This chain links TRBV28 with TRBJ1-2, with D perhaps matching TRBD1 (5 bases). This CDR3 is built from 14 residues. Germline CDR1 and CDR2: MDHEN and SYDVKM. Trimming took 4 bases from V and 6 from J, leaving 15 bases between them. The CDR3 DNA reads TGTGCCAGCAGTTGGGGTCAGGGTATCGATGGCTACACCTTC. Its translation: CASSWGQGIDGYTF.

The chain links TRBV11-1 to TRBJ2-7, with D perhaps matching TRBD2 (5 bases). V was clipped by 1 base and J by 3 bases, with 10 bases between them. The CDR3 has 14 amino acids. Per germline, CDR1 SGHAT and CDR2 FQDESV (reference sequence). CDR3 sequence reads: CASSLGRGGYEQYF. The CDR3 nucleotides are TGTGCCAGCAGCTTAGGTCGAGGAGGCTACGAGCAGTACTTC.

Only a few counts were recorded for this clonotype. The CDR3 DNA reads TGTGCCAGCAGTCTGACCGGAATAGCGGGAGGGCCCGGTGAGCAGTTCTTC. Residues: CASSLTGIAGGPGEQFF. This sequence joins TRBV6-2 or TRBV6-3 and TRBJ2-1; 11 bases are a match to TRBD2. The CDR3 extends over 17 amino acids. V shed 5 bases, J shed 9 bases, and the junction held 15 bases outside the gene matches. Germline CDR1 is MNHEY and CDR2 is SVGEGT.